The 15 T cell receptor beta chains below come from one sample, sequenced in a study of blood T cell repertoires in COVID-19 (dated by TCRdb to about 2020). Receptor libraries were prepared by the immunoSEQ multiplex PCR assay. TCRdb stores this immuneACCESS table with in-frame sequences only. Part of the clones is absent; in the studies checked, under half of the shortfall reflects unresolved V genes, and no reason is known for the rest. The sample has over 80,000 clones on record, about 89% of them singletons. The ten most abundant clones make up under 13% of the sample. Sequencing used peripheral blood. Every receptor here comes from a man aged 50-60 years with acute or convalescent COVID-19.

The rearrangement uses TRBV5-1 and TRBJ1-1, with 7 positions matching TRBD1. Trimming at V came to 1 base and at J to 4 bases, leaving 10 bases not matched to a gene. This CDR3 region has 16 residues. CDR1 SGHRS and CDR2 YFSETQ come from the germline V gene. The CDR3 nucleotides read TGCGCCAGCAGCTTGTGGGTAGGGGGCAGGGGCACTGAAGCTTTCTTT. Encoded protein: CASSLWVGGRGTEAFF.

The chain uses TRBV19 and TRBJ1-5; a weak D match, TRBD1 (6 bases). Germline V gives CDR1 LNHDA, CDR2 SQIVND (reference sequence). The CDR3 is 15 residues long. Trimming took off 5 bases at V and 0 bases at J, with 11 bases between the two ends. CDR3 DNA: TGTGCCAGTAGTGGGGGCAGAGCTAGCAATCAGCCCCAGCATTTT. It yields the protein CASSGGRASNQPQHF.

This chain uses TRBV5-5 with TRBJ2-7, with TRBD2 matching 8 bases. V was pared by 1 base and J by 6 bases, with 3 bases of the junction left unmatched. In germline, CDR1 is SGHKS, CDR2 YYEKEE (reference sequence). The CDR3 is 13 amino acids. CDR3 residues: CASSLREGLEQYF. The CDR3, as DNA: TGTGCCAGCAGCTTGCGGGAGGGCCTCGAGCAGTACTTC.

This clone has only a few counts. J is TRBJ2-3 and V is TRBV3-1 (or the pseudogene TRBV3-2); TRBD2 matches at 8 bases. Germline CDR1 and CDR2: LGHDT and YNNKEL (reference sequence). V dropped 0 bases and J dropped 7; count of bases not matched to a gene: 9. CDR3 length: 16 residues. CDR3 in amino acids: CASSQDPGTRSYTQYF. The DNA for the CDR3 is TGTGCCAGCAGCCAAGACCCCGGGACTAGGAGTTATACGCAGTATTTT.

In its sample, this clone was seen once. In nucleotides, the CDR3 is TGTGCCAGCAGCATTACCGGGACAGGGCAAGAGACCCAGTACTTC. It encodes CASSITGTGQETQYF. The chain couples TRBV11-3 to TRBJ2-5; 9 bases align to TRBD1. The junction had 6 bases not matched to a gene; V was cut back by 5 bases and J by 2 bases. The CDR3 totals 15 residues. The germline V gene has CDR1 SGHNT and CDR2 YENEEA.

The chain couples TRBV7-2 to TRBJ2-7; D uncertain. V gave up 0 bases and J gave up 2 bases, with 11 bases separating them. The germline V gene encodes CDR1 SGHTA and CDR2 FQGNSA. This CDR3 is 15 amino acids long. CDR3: CASSLAPARTYEQYF. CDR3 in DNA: TGTGCCAGCAGCTTAGCGCCAGCCAGGACCTACGAGCAGTACTTC.

The CDR3 bases are TGTGCCAGCAGCCCGGGACAGGGCTACGAGCAGTACTTC. Translation gives CASSPGQGYEQYF. The V gene is TRBV7-3, the J gene TRBJ2-7; TRBD1 matches at 9 bases. The CDR3 sequence is 13 residues long. From germline, CDR1 is SGHTA and CDR2 FQGTGA. V lost 5 bases and J lost 3; bases outside the gene matches: 2.

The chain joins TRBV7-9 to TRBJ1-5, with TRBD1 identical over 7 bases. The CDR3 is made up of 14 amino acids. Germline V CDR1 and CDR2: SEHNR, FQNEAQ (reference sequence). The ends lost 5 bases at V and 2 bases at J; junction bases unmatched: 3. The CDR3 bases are TGTGCCAGCAGCCAAGGGACAGGCAATCAGCCCCAGCATTTT. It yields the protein CASSQGTGNQPQHF.

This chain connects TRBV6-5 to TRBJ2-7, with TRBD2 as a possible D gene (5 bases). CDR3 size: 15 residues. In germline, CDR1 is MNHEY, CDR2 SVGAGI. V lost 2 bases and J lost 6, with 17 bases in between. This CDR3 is CASSYLGPRATEQYF. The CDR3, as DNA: TGTGCCAGCAGTTACCTGGGCCCGAGGGCTACCGAGCAGTACTTC.

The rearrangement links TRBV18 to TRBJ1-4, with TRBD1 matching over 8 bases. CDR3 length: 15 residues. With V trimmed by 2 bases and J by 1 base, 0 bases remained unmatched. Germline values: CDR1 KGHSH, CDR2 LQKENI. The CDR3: CASSPGQGTNEKLFF. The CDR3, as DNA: TGTGCCAGCTCACCAGGACAGGGAACTAATGAAAAACTGTTTTTT. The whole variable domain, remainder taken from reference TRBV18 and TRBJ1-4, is NAGVMQNPRHLVRRRGQEARLRCSPMKGHSHVYWYRQLPEEGLKFMVYLQKENIIDESGMPKERFSAEFPKEGPSILRIQQVVRGDSAAYFCASSPGQGTNEKLFFGSGTQLSVL.

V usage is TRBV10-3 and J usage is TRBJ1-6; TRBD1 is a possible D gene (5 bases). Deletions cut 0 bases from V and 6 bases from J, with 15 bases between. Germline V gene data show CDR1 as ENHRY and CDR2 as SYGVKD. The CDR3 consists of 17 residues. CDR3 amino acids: CAISESLWGGGNSPLHF. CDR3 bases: TGTGCCATCAGTGAGTCTTTATGGGGCGGGGGTAATTCACCCCTCCACTTT.

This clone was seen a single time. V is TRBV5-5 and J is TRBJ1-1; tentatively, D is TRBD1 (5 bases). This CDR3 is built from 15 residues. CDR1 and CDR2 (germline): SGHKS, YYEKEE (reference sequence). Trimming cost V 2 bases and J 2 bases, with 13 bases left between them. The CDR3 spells CASSFQGGSNTEAFF. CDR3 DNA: TGTGCCAGCAGCTTCCAGGGTGGTTCAAACACTGAAGCTTTCTTT.

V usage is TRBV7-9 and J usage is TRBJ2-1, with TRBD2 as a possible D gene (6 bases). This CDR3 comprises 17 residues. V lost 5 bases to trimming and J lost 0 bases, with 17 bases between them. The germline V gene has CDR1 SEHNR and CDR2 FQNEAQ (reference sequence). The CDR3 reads CASSVQKLAISYNEQFF. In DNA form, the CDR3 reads TGTGCCAGCAGCGTACAAAAGCTAGCGATCTCCTACAATGAGCAGTTCTTC.

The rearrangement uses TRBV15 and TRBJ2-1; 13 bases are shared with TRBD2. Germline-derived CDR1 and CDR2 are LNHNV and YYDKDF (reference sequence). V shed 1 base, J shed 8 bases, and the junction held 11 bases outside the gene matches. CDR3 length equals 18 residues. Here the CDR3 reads CATSRALWTSGGGDEQFF. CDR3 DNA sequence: TGTGCCACCAGCAGAGCCCTATGGACTAGCGGGGGCGGCGATGAGCAGTTCTTC.

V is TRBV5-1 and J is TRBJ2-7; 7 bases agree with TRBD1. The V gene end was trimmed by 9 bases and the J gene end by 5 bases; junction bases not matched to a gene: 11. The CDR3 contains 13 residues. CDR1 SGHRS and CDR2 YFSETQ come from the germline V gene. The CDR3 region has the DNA TGCGCCATCTTACCCGGGCAGGGGGACGAGCAGTACTTC. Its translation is CAILPGQGDEQYF.